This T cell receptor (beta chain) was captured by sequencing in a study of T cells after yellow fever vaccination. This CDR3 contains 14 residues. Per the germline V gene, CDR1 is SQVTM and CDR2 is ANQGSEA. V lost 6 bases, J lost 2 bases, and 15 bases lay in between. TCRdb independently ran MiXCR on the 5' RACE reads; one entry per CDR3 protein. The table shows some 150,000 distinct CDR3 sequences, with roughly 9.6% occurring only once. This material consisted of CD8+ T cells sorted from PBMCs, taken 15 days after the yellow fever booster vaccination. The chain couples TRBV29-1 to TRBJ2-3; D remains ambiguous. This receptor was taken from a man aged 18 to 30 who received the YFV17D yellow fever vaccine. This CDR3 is CSVVVLINTDTQYF. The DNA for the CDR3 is TGCAGCGTCGTGGTACTAATTAACACAGATACGCAGTATTTT.